This record looks at one T cell receptor (beta chain) sequence and its context. Produced via immunoSEQ multiplex PCR; TCRdb's table is partial and in-frame only. The table lists under 250,000 clones, 84% of them singletons, with more than 2% in the top ten. The CDR3 has 13 amino acids. Trimming stripped 6 bases from V and 3 bases from J, with 11 bases between. Germline values: CDR1 SNHLY, CDR2 FYNNEI. This sample was taken from a study of blood T cell repertoires in COVID-19. Looking at the study overall: The United States, Italy and Spain supplied acute and convalescent COVID-19 samples. PBMCs, B-cell-depleted T cells, or T cells provided the cDNA or gDNA that made up the material.

Sequences were obtained from peripheral blood. The rearrangement uses TRBV2 and TRBJ2-5; possibly TRBD1 for D (6 bases). This TCR derives from a woman between 55 and 75 years old with acute or convalescent COVID-19. CDR3 DNA: TGTGCCAGCAGCCCACAGGGTAAAGAGACCCAGTACTTC. This sequence encodes CASSPQGKETQYF.